The next 10 T cell receptor beta chains were all read from a single sample in a study of CXCR3-negative and CXCR3-positive naive CD8 T cells. Antigen specificity for these receptors is unknown. Study-level points and caveats: In CXCR3-positive naive cells, the TRB CDR3s were more hydrophobic than in CXCR3-negative naive cells.

The TRB libraries of cDNA were built by UMI-labeled 5' RACE. TCRdb re-called the 5' RACE reads, yielding one record per CDR3 amino acid sequence without DNA. The sample totals about 150,000 distinct CDR3 sequences. Input material: naive CXCR3+ CD8+ T cells from blood. As for subset: CD45RO-CCR7+CD27+CD95- naive CD8+ T cells expressing CXCR3 (TNR3+). The receptors here all came from a human donor in good health. Some clones in this sample may be carry-over from other donors' samples.

The gene calls are TRBV29-1 and TRBJ1-2. CDR1 is SQVTM and CDR2 is ANQGSEA in the germline V gene. The CDR3 has 12 residues. The CDR3: CSVEVQGRGYTF.

This chain joins TRBV9 and TRBJ2-3; lacking DNA, the TRBD2 call made by TCRdb goes unchecked. CDR1 is SGDLS and CDR2 is YYNGEE in the germline V gene. This CDR3 has 17 residues. The CDR3 reads CASSTRWGGSGTDTQYF.

V gene TRBV5-1 combines with J gene TRBJ2-1; absent DNA, TCRdb's TRBD1 call cannot be checked. The germline CDR1 and CDR2 sequences are SGHRS and YFSETQ. The CDR3 covers 16 residues. Here the CDR3 reads CASSSPRGAVNNEQFF.

The rearrangement uses TRBV5-1 and TRBJ2-7; TCRdb's D call, TRBD1, is unchecked because there is no DNA. The germline gives CDR1 SGHRS, CDR2 YFSETQ. This CDR3 region has 14 residues. This chain's CDR3 is CASSYGQYSYEQYF.

The J gene is TRBJ1-2, the V gene TRBV29-1; there is no DNA to check the TCRdb D call of TRBD1. This CDR3 has 17 residues. Germline V gene lookup returns CDR1 SQVTM and CDR2 ANQGSEA. This chain's CDR3 is CTVEDWGTTGGSYGYTF.

The J gene is TRBJ2-1, the V gene TRBV6-5; checking the TCRdb D call of TRBD1 is not possible without DNA. Germline V gene data show CDR1 as MNHEY and CDR2 as SVGAGI. This CDR3 comprises 16 residues. The CDR3 here is CASSYSNAGGYNEQFF.

The rearrangement uses TRBV15 and TRBJ2-5; TCRdb names TRBD1, which stays unverified in the absence of DNA. The CDR3 loop spans 15 amino acids. The germline CDR1 and CDR2 sequences are LNHNV and YYDKDF (reference sequence). CDR3 residues: CATSPDRGTGETQYF.

This chain uses TRBV5-1 with TRBJ2-1. Germline V gives CDR1 SGHRS, CDR2 YFSETQ. The CDR3 contains 15 residues. The CDR3: CASSLTISSGNEQFF.

The CDR3 sequence: CASSLAFGRSRTDTQYF. The V gene is TRBV5-1, the J gene TRBJ2-3. CDR3 size: 17 residues. CDR1 and CDR2 from the germline V gene are SGHRS and YFSETQ.

This chain connects TRBV27 to TRBJ2-7; without DNA, the TCRdb call of TRBD2 cannot be checked. This CDR3 spans 14 amino acids. Germline lookup yields CDR1 MNHEY and CDR2 SMNVEV (reference sequence). CDR3 protein: CASSFSSAVYEQYF.